This record concerns one TCR beta chain sequence. Its antigen remains unidentified. Base quality data are lacking; no much larger clone is found one base away. The data belong to a study of shared clonotypes between healthy human individuals (dated by TCRdb to 2020 to 2021). With regard to the full study: The cohort included a few men and two women between 18 and 49 years of age. For each donor, three plates each were used for CD4 naive and CD4 memory, two plates were used for CD8 naive, and one plate was used for CD8 memory. The study deeply sequenced blood TCR repertoires of five healthy adults to estimate repertoire size and the extent of clonotype sharing between individuals. Different laboratories and diverse techniques were used to prepare libraries and sequence TCR repertoires, to increase sequencing depth and limit assay-specific biases. Between about 0.85 and 9.5 billion PBMCs per donor were obtained by leukapheresis.

Study-wide conclusions, independent of this receptor: Pairwise subsampling led to the expectation that sequencing depth would affect the degree of clonotype sharing among donors. Naive subsets generally had larger estimated clonotype richness than memory subsets did. Roughly 5.2% of naive CD4, 3.5% of naive CD8, 2.3% of memory CD4, and around 0.42% of memory CD8 clonotypes were shared across a handful of donors. Only blood was sampled, and tissue TCR repertoires likely differ from those in blood. Compared with non-shared clonotypes, the clonotypes found in all four sorted-subset donors had higher generation probabilities. Even with the large sequencing depth, rarefaction of the sorted-subset datasets indicated that sequencing was incomplete. The genetic and exposure-history diversity represented was limited by the small number of donors.

For the CD8 naive samples, CD45RO-negative cells were positively selected for CCR7, yielding a CD45RA+CCR7+ population from which TemRA cells were excluded. The donors were healthy, HIV-negative adults who had no recently reported acute infections or vaccinations. All donors were Caucasian adults living in Nashville, Tennessee, USA. After blood collection by leukapheresis, PBMCs were isolated using Ficoll-Histopaque density gradient centrifugation and then cryopreserved in the vapor phase of liquid nitrogen. Analytical flow cytometry was used to check the purity and quantity of every magnetically sorted T cell population. Each sorted fraction had its genomic DNA isolated and then quantified by UV absorbance on a Nanodrop 2000c. From the cysteine up to the phenylalanine, the CDR3 has a length of 14 residues. CDR3 DNA is the only sequence kept; it has 42 bases, read in frame from the first base. For CDR1 and CDR2, the germline V gene lists MNHEY and SVGAGI. V loses 0 bases of germline sequence and J loses 6 bases, and the interval between the two ends is 9 bases.

Using the deep immunoSEQ assay, TCR CDR3 regions were amplified from genomic DNA by multiplex PCR. Genomic DNA extracted from each cell subset was distributed evenly over all wells of several immunoSEQ 96-well plates, and each plate served as one replicate. For sorted subsets, approximately 0.2 ug of genomic DNA, equivalent to 30,000 or so T cell genomes, went into each replicate PCR. Purified libraries were measured with a Qubit 3.0 fluorometer, size-checked on a Bioanalyzer 2100, and measured again with the KAPA Library Quantification kit. Every immunoSEQ 96-well plate was sequenced on a dedicated single-read 150-cycle Illumina NextSeq 550 flow cell. The published analysis was carried out like this. Because only junctional sequences without quality scores were contained in the immunoSEQ output, filtering matching that applied to full-length reads could not be performed. Sequences were annotated with PyIR, a Python wrapper for IgBLAST v1.9, and V/J genes and CDR3 were assigned using IMGT germline references. Any read was removed if the V/J assignment was weak (E-value above 1e-6), the CDR3 was missing, or the read contained stop codons, out-of-frame junctions, or ambiguous translated residues. V3J clonotypes were defined as sequences sharing the same inferred V gene, J gene, and CDR3 amino acid sequence. Percentage overlap between repertoires was computed as shared unique clonotypes divided by the size of the smaller repertoire. Richness of each repertoire was evaluated using RTK rarefaction, the Chao1 estimator, and Recon v2.1 estimates of unobserved clonotypes. Generation probabilities for all TCRbeta clonotypes obtained by the gDNA method from several donors were computed using OLGA. TCRdb holds this immuneACCESS table with in-frame rearrangements only. Some clones are missing; in checked studies, unresolved V genes explain under half, and the rest has no known cause. Clone size and V and J calls were adopted from that table, with D and trimming inferred from the DNA. For this sample there are about 1,800,000 clones; less than 95% appear just once. The ten largest clones take up around 1% of the sample.

The chain links TRBV6-5 with TRBJ2-1; the D gene is perhaps TRBD2, on 5 matching bases. The sequence was obtained from a man younger than 30 in good health. Sequencing input: naive CD8+ T cells sorted from blood. The intended sense of this specimen's cell subset or site label: CD45RA+CCR7+. CDR3 region: CASSYSTRPNEQFF. The DNA sequence follows: TGTGCCAGCAGTTACTCAACTAGACCCAATGAGCAGTTCTTC.